These 8 T cell receptor beta chains originate from one sample sequenced in a study of STAT3 mutations in large granular lymphocyte leukemia. No antigen has been identified for these receptors. Regarding the study as a whole: In T-cell large granular lymphocyte leukemia, about half of patients showed multiple immunodominant subclonotypes.

Libraries were prepared by immunoSEQ multiplex PCR; TCRdb keeps only in-frame clonotypes and omits some of them. Its table records almost 2,500 clones. Sequenced material: PBMCs. The receptors were gathered from a human donor with T large granular lymphocyte leukemia. The donor label of this sample is uncertain. Some clones in this sample may be carry-over from other donors' samples.

Details on this clone: No conserved phenylalanine or tryptophan is present at the end of the CDR3, so a read error is the likely explanation. Because the CDR3's place on the DNA is in doubt, the DNA is left out and the CDR3 is given as listed by TCRdb. The chain is built from TRBV18 and TRBJ1-3; the tabulated D call, TRBD1, remains unverified against the DNA. The CDR3 is 12 amino acids long, termini counted. Germline assignment: CDR1 KGHSH and CDR2 LQKENI. This chain's CDR3 is CASSRLQVSGNT.

Remarks on this clone: The CDR3 does not end in the conserved phenylalanine or tryptophan, so this is likely a read error. The limits of the CDR3 on the DNA are not certain, so only TCRdb's listed CDR3 is given. The V call is TRBV5-1, the J call TRBJ1-4; the table's TRBD1 call for D was not verified on the DNA. The CDR3 has 12 amino acids, counting both end residues. Germline CDR1 is SGHRS and CDR2 is YFSETQ. CDR3 amino acids: CASSATGSTNEK.

Details on this clone: Since the CDR3 does not end with the conserved phenylalanine or tryptophan, this likely comes from a read error. The limits of the CDR3 on the DNA are not certain, so only TCRdb's listed CDR3 is given. The chain joins TRBV11-2 to TRBJ1-6; TRBD1 is the table's D call and was not checked against the DNA. CDR1 SGHAT and CDR2 FQNNGV come from the germline V gene. The CDR3 length is 11 residues, termini included. The CDR3 reads CASSFRARNSP.

In the case of this clone: The CDR3 does not close with the conserved phenylalanine or tryptophan, likely indicating a read error. No DNA is shown, since the ends of the CDR3 on it are uncertain; the CDR3 is the one TCRdb lists. The V gene is TRBV4-2, the J gene TRBJ1-4; the table's D call of TRBD1 was not tested on the DNA. The germline V gene encodes CDR1 LGHNA and CDR2 YNFKEQ. Ends included, the CDR3 has 13 residues. CDR3 in amino acids: CASSQARDRGNEK.

Worth noting for this clone: Since the CDR3 does not end with the conserved phenylalanine or tryptophan, this likely comes from a read error. Because the CDR3's place on the DNA is in doubt, the DNA is left out and the CDR3 is given as listed by TCRdb. This chain joins TRBV30 and TRBJ2-5; TRBD1 is the table's D call, not checked against the DNA. The CDR3 has 9 amino acids, counting both end residues. Per germline, CDR1 GTSNPN and CDR2 SVGIG (reference sequence). The CDR3 is CAWSVGRET.

About this clone: Likely a read error: the CDR3 ends without its conserved phenylalanine or tryptophan. The DNA is omitted, as the CDR3 cannot be located on it reliably, and the CDR3 follows TCRdb's listing. This chain links TRBV19 with TRBJ1-1; the table's TRBD1 call for D was not verified on the DNA. The germline gives CDR1 LNHDA, CDR2 SQIVND (reference sequence). Ends included, the CDR3 has 11 residues. CDR3: CASSIRTGNTE.

Points on this clone: The CDR3 does not close with the conserved phenylalanine or tryptophan, likely indicating a read error. The limits of the CDR3 on the DNA are not certain, so only TCRdb's listed CDR3 is given. The chain couples TRBV20-1 to TRBJ1-3; the table's D call TRBD1 went unverified against the DNA. CDR1 is DFQATT, CDR2 SNEGSKA, per germline (reference sequence). The CDR3 is made up of 11 amino acids, end residues included. The CDR3 loop reads CSASPSSSGNT.

A remark on this clone: The CDR3 ends on some other residue instead of the conserved phenylalanine or tryptophan, so this is likely a read error. The DNA is left out, because the CDR3 cannot be placed on it with certainty; the CDR3 is given as TCRdb lists it. The chain recombines TRBV11-2 with TRBJ2-1; the table names TRBD1, a call not compared with the DNA. Per the germline V gene, CDR1 is SGHAT and CDR2 is FQNNGV. From its first to its last residue, the CDR3 has 10 amino acids. The CDR3 sequence is CASSLGTSNE.